This T cell receptor (beta chain) appears in the sequencing data of a study of blood T cell repertoires in COVID-19. The study recruited people aged about 18 to 95 years across more than 20 US areas. Data came from immunoSEQ multiplex PCR; TCRdb stores just in-frame clones and leaves some out. The repertoire holds about 440,000 clones, nearly 90% seen once, with nearly 2% in the top ten. Sequenced: PBMCs or T cells enriched from blood (not recorded which). This TCR was sampled from a woman between 18 and 29 years old with acute COVID-19.

The CDR3 loop reads CASSRESHEQYF. CDR3 in DNA: TGTGCCAGCTCGCGAGAGAGCCACGAGCAGTACTTC. This rearrangement joins TRBV18 to TRBJ2-7; D remains unclear. CDR3 size: 12 residues. The V gene lost 6 bases and the J gene lost 5 bases, with 11 bases spanning the gap. Germline V CDR1 and CDR2: KGHSH, LQKENI.